Detailed here is one T cell receptor (beta chain). This specimen comes from a study of T-cell memory formation after mild COVID-19. Across the study: TCR clusters largely stayed donor specific.

Each CDR3 protein gets one entry after TCRdb re-called the 5' RACE reads with MiXCR. This sample has around 250,000 distinct CDR3 sequences, with more than 8% found just once. The CDR3 contains 16 residues. V was pared by 4 bases and J by 7 bases, with 12 bases of the junction left unmatched. Germline CDR1 reads SGHAT; CDR2 reads FQNNGV. Material: PBMCs or a T cell subset sorted from them (not recorded which). The V gene is TRBV11-2, the J gene TRBJ2-1; 8 positions agree with TRBD2. The origin of this receptor is a man aged 18 to 30 who had mild COVID-19 (a few samples of this study predate the infection). Cell type and time point are not known. The CDR3 loop reads CASSSLGLAFGNEQFF. The CDR3 DNA is TGTGCCAGCAGCTCCCTCGGACTAGCTTTTGGAAATGAGCAGTTCTTC.